A selection of T cell receptor beta chains follows, all from one sample in a study of blood T cell repertoires in COVID-19. Produced via immunoSEQ multiplex PCR; TCRdb's table is partial and in-frame only. The sample has tens of thousands of clones, about 85% seen once. Sequenced input: peripheral blood. Receptor source: a woman older than 75 in a cohort sampled during active or convalescent COVID-19. CDR3s include the opening cysteine and the closing phenylalanine or tryptophan. The D gene is left open where the match is weak. Clone size is shown for a subset of rows, as once, few, many or a class of expanded clone.

NA	TRBD1	TRBV10-3	15	TRBJ1-2	TGTGCCATCAGTGGACAGGGGCCGTCTACTAGAGGTTACACCTTC	CAISGQGPSTRGYTF
NA	NA	TRBV11-3	15	TRBJ2-7	TGTGCCAGCAGCTGGGGACTCACCAGCTCCTACGAGCAGTACTTC	CASSWGLTSSYEQYF
NA	NA	TRBV5-1	13	TRBJ2-2	TGCGCCAGCAGCTTGGTACTCACCGGGGAGCTGTTTTTT	CASSLVLTGELFF
NA	NA	TRBV6-5	13	TRBJ1-1	TGTGCCAGCAGTCGGGACTCGGGCACTGAAGCTTTCTTT	CASSRDSGTEAFF
NA	TRBD2	TRBV3-1/TRBV3-2	15	TRBJ2-7	TGTGCCAGCAGCCAATTTGGGGGGACTACTAAGAAGCAGTACTTC	CASSQFGGTTKKQYF
NA	TRBD2	TRBV11-3	15	TRBJ2-1	TGTGCCAGCAGCTTCCCCCTAGCGGGCCACAATGAGCAGTTCTTC	CASSFPLAGHNEQFF
NA	TRBD1	TRBV30	15	TRBJ2-2	TGTGCCTGGAGCGGACAGGGACTGGTTTCCGGGGAGCTGTTTTTT	CAWSGQGLVSGELFF
NA	NA	TRBV3-1/TRBV3-2	14	TRBJ2-5	TGTGCCAGCAGCCACGGACTACACCCCGAGACCCAGTACTTC	CASSHGLHPETQYF
NA	TRBD2	TRBV9	15	TRBJ2-7	TGTGCCAGCAGCGCCGGGACTAGCGCGGGGTACGAGCAGTACTTC	CASSAGTSAGYEQYF
NA	TRBD1	TRBV20-1	14	TRBJ1-5	TGCAGTGCTAGTGGGGGACAGCTCAATCAGCCCCAGCATTTT	CSASGGQLNQPQHF
NA	NA	TRBV7-8	13	TRBJ1-6	TGTGCCAGCAGCTTAGGCGAGAATTCACCCCTCCACTTT	CASSLGENSPLHF
NA	NA	TRBV7-2	15	TRBJ2-2	TGTGCCAGCAGCTTAGGAACAGGGAACACCGGGGAGCTGTTTTTT	CASSLGTGNTGELFF
NA	TRBD2	TRBV30	15	TRBJ2-1	TGTGCCTGGTCACACGGCGCTAGCGGGGTTAATGAGCAGTTCTTC	CAWSHGASGVNEQFF
NA	NA	TRBV27	15	TRBJ2-1	TGTGCCAGCAGTTTAGCGGAGGGGATTCCCAATGAGCAGTTCTTC	CASSLAEGIPNEQFF
NA	NA	TRBV6-5	13	TRBJ2-7	TGTGCCACCATTAATCCCCGCGGCTACGAGCAGTACTTC	CATINPRGYEQYF
NA	NA	TRBV5-1	15	TRBJ1-2	TGCGCCAGCAGTCAAGGAGTCGTGTCCCTCTATGGCTACACCTTC	CASSQGVVSLYGYTF
few	TRBD1	TRBV10-3	14	TRBJ1-1	TGTGCCATCAGTGAGGGACAGGTGAACACTGAAGCTTTCTTT	CAISEGQVNTEAFF
NA	NA	TRBV24-1	14	TRBJ2-1	TGTGCCACCAGTGATTTGGGGAGGACCGATGAGCAGTTCTTC	CATSDLGRTDEQFF
NA	NA	TRBV6-1	12	TRBJ2-7	TGTGCCAGCAGTGAAACAGGGTACGAGCAGTACTTC	CASSETGYEQYF
NA	TRBD1	TRBV27	14	TRBJ2-7	TGTGCCAGCAGTCGGGGACAGGGCACCTACGAGCAGTACTTC	CASSRGQGTYEQYF
NA	TRBD2	TRBV11-2	13	TRBJ2-3	TGTGCCAGCAGCTTACGGCTAGCGGGTACCTCGAGTTTT	CASSLRLAGTSSF
NA	NA	TRBV7-9	17	TRBJ2-5	TGTGCCAGCAGCTTAGCTCGGGCGGCAGGGCTTTCGGAGACCCAGTACTTC	CASSLARAAGLSETQYF
NA	TRBD1	TRBV28	17	TRBJ1-2	TGTGCCAGCAGGACTCCGGGACAGGGCCGGATTTACTATGGCTACACCTTC	CASRTPGQGRIYYGYTF
NA	TRBD1	TRBV9	14	TRBJ2-5	TGTGCCAGCAGCCCCGAGGGACAGCAAGAGACCCAGTACTTC	CASSPEGQQETQYF
NA	NA	TRBV30	15	TRBJ1-2	TGTGCCTGGAGTGGGGGGCAACAAGCTAACTATGGCTACACCTTC	CAWSGGQQANYGYTF
NA	TRBD1	TRBV28	14	TRBJ2-2	TGTGCCAGCACCTGGACAGGGAGGACCGGGGAGCTGTTTTTT	CASTWTGRTGELFF
NA	TRBD1	TRBV6-2/TRBV6-3	17	TRBJ1-2	TGTGCCAGCAGCTCACGAAACGGACAGGGGGCAGGTTATGGCTACACCTTC	CASSSRNGQGAGYGYTF
NA	NA	TRBV7-9	13	TRBJ1-1	TGTGCCAGCAGTTGGACAGAGAACACTGAAGCTTTCTTT	CASSWTENTEAFF
NA	NA	TRBV27	14	TRBJ1-6	TGTGCCAGCAGTTTATCTCGGCAGGCCTCACCCCTCCACTTT	CASSLSRQASPLHF